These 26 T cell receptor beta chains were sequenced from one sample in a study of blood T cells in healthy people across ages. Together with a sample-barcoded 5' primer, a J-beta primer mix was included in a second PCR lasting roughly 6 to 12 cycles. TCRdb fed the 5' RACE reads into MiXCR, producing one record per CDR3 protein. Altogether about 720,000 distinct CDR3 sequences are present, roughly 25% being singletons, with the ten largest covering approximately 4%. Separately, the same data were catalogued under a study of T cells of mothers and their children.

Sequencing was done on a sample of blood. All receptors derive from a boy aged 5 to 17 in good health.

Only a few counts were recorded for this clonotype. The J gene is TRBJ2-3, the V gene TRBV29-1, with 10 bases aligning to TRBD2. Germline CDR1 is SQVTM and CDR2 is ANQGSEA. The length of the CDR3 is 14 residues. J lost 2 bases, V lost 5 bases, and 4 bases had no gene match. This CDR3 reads CSVPTSGDTDTQYF. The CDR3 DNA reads TGCAGCGTTCCCACTAGCGGGGACACAGATACGCAGTATTTT.

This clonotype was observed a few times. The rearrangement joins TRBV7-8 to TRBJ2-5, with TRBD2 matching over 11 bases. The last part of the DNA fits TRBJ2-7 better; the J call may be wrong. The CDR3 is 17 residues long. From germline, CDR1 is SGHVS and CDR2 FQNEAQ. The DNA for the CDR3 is TGTGCCAGCAGCCACGATCCGGGACTAGCGGACCACTACGAGCAGTACTTC. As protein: CASSHDPGLADHYEQYF.

For the CDR3, the DNA is TGTGCCAGCAGCTCCCTACCGACGGGCGGGGGGCCCTACGAGCAGTACTTC. Protein: CASSSLPTGGGPYEQYF. This chain uses TRBV6-2 or TRBV6-3 with TRBJ2-5; 8 positions agree with TRBD2. The J call is in doubt because the DNA end fits TRBJ2-7 better. The CDR3 runs to 17 residues. Germline V gives CDR1 MNHEY, CDR2 SVGEGT.

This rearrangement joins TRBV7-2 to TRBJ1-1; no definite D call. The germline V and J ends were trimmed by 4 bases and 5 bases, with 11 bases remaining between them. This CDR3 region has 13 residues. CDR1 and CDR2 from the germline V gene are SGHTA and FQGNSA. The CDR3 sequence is CASSSARRTEAFF. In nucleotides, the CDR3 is TGTGCCAGCAGCTCCGCCAGGAGGACTGAAGCTTTCTTT.

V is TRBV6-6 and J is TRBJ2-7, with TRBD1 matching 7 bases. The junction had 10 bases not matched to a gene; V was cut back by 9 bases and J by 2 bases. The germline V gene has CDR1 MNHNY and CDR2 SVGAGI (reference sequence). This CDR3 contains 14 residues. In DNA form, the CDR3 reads TGTGCCAGTACCTCCACAGGGGTCCCCTACGAGCAGTACTTC. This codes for CASTSTGVPYEQYF.

The CDR3 region is CASKDRSNTEAFF. The CDR3 coding sequence is TGTGCCAGTAAAGACAGGTCGAACACTGAAGCTTTCTTT. The rearrangement uses TRBV28 and TRBJ1-1, with TRBD1 as a possible D gene (6 bases). Deletions cut 9 bases from V and 1 base from J, with 12 bases between. This CDR3 has 13 residues. The germline V gene has CDR1 MDHEN and CDR2 SYDVKM.

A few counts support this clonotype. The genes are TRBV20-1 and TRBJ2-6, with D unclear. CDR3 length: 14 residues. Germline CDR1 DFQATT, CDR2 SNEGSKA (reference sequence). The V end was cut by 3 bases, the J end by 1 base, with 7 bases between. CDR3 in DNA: TGCAGTGCTAGTAGGGCTTCTGGGGCCAACGTCCTGACTTTC. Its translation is CSASRASGANVLTF.

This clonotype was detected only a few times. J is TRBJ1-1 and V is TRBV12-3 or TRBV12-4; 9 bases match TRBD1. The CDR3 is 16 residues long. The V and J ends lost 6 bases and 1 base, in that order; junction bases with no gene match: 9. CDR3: CASSFTTGQGNTEAFF. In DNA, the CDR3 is TGTGCCAGCAGCTTTACCACGGGACAGGGGAACACTGAAGCTTTCTTT.

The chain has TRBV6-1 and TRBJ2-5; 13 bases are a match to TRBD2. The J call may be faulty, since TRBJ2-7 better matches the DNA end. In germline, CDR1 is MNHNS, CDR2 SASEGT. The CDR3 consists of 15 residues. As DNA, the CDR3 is TGTGCCAGCAGTGACCAACTAGCGGGGGGGTACGAGCAGTACTTC. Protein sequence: CASSDQLAGGYEQYF.

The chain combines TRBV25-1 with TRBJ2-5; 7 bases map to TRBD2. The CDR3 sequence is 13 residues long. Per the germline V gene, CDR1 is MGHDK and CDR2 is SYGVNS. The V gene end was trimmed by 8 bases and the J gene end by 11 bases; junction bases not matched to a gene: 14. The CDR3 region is CASSGIAGQEQYF. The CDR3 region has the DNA TGTGCCAGCTCGGGGATAGCGGGCCAAGAGCAGTACTTC. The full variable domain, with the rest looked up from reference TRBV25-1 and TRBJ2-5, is EADIYQTPRYLVIGTGKKITLECSQTMGHDKMYWYQQDPGMELHLIHYSYGVNSTEKGDLSSESTVSRIRTEHFPLTLESARPSHTSQYLCASSGIAGQEQYFGPGTRLLVL.

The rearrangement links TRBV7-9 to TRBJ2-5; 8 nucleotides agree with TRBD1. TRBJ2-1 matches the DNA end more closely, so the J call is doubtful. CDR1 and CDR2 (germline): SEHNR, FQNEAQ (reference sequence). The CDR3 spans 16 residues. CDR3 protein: CASSPESGTGHNEQFF. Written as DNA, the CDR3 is TGTGCCAGCAGCCCTGAATCCGGGACAGGCCACAATGAGCAGTTCTTC.

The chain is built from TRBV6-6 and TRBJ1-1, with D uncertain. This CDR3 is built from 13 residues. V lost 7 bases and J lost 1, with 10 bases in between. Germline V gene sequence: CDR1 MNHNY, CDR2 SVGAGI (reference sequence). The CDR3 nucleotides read TGTGCCAGCACCCAGCGGGGGAACACTGAAGCTTTCTTT. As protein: CASTQRGNTEAFF.

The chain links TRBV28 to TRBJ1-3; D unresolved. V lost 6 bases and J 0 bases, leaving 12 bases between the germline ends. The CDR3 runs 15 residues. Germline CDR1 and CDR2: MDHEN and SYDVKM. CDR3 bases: TGTGCCAGCAGCCCCTGGAGGAGCTCTGGAAACACCATATATTTT. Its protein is CASSPWRSSGNTIYF.

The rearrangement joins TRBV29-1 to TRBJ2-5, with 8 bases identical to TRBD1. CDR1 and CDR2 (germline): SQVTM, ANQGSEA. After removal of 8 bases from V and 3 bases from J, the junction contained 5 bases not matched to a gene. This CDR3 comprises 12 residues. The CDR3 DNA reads TGCAGCACGACACAGGGGGAAGAGACCCAGTACTTC. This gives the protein CSTTQGEETQYF. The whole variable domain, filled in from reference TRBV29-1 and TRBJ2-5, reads SAVISQKPSRDICQRGTSLTIQCQVDSQVTMMFWYRQQPGQSLTLIATANQGSEATYESGFVIDKFPISRPNLTFSTLTVSNMSPEDSSIYLCSTTQGEETQYFGPGTRLLVL.

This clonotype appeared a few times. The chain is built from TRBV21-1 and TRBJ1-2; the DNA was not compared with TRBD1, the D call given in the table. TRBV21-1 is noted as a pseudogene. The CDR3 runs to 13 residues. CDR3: CASSLPGRYGYTF. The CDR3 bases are TGTGCCAGCAGCCTGCCGGGACGGTATGGCTACACCTTC.

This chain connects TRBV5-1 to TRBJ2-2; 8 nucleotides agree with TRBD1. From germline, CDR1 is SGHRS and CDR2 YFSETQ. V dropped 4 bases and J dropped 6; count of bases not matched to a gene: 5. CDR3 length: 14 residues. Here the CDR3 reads CASSPGQVPGELFF. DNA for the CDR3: TGCGCCAGCAGCCCGGGACAGGTCCCCGGGGAGCTGTTTTTT.

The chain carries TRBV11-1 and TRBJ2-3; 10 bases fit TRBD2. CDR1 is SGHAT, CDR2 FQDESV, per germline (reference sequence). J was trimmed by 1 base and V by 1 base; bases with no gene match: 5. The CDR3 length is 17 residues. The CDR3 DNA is TGTGCCAGCAGCTTAGGGGCCGGACTAGCGGGCACAGATACGCAGTATTTT. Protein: CASSLGAGLAGTDTQYF.

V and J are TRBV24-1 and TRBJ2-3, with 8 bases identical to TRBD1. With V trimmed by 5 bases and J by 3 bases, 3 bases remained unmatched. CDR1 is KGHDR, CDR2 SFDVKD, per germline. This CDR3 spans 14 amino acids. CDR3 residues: CATSGTGGTDTQYF. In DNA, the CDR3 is TGTGCCACCAGTGGAACAGGGGGTACAGATACGCAGTATTTT.

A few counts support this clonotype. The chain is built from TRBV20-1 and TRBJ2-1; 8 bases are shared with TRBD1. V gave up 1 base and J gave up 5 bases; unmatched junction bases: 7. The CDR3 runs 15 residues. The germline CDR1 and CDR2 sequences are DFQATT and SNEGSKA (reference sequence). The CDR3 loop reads CSARAFRGPDNEQFF. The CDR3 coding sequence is TGCAGTGCTAGAGCCTTCAGGGGGCCGGACAATGAGCAGTTCTTC.

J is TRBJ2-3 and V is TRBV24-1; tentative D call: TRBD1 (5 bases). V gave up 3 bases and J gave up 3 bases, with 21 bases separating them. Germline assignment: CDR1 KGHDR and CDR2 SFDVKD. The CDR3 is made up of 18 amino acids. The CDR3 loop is CATSDRMDTTRVTDTQYF. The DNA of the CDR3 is TGTGCCACCAGTGATCGGATGGACACGACCCGGGTTACAGATACGCAGTATTTT.

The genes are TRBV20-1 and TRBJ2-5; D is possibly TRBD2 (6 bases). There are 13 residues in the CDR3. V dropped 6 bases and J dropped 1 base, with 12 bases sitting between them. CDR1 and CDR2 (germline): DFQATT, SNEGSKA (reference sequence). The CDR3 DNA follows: TGCAGTGCCGTACAGCGGGTCCAAGAGACCCAGTACTTC. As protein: CSAVQRVQETQYF.

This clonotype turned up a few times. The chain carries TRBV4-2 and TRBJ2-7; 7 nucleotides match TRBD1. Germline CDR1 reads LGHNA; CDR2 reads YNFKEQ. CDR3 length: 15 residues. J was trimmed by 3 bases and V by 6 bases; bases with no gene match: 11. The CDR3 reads CASRPDPGTVYEQYF. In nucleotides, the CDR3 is TGTGCCAGCAGACCGGACCCCGGGACAGTCTACGAGCAGTACTTC.

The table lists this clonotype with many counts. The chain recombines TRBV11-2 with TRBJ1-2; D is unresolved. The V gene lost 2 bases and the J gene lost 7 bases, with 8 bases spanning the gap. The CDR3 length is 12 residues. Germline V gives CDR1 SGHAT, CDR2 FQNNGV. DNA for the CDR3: TGTGCCAGCAGCTTATCAGGAGGTGGCTACACCTTC. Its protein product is CASSLSGGGYTF.

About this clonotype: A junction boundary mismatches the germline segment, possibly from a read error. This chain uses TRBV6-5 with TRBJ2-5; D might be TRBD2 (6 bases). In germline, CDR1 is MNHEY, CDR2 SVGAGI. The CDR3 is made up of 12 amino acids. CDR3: CASSYSWDGRNF. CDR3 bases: TGTGCCAGCAGTTACTCGTGGGACGGGAGAAACTTC.

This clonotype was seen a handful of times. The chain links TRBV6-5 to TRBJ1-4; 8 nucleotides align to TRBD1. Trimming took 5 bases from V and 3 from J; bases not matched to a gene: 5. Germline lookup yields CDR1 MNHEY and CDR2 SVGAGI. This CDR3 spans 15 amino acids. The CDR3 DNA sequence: TGTGCCAGCAGTAATACAGGGGGAGCTAATGAAAAACTGTTTTTT. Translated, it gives CASSNTGGANEKLFF.

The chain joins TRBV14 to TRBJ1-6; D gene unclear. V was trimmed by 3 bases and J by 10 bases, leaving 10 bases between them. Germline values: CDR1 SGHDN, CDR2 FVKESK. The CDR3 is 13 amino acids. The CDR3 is CASSHASRSPLHF. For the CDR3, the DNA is TGTGCCAGCAGCCATGCCTCCCGGTCACCCCTCCACTTT.